What follows are 13 T cell receptor beta chains derived from one specimen sequenced in a study of T-cell memory formation after mild COVID-19. TCRdb independently ran MiXCR on the 5' RACE reads; one entry per CDR3 protein. The sample holds hundreds of thousands of distinct CDR3 sequences, around 19% seen once. The specimen was PBMCs or a T cell subset sorted from them (not recorded which). The receptors originated from a young man who had mild COVID-19 (a few samples of this study predate the infection). Cell type and time point are not known.

This chain uses TRBV7-2 with TRBJ2-3; TRBD2 agrees at 12 bases. The CDR3 is made up of 16 amino acids. Unmatched junction bases numbered 4, after V lost 4 bases and J lost 2 bases. Germline values: CDR1 SGHTA, CDR2 FQGNSA. This CDR3 reads CASSSGLAGNTDTQYF. The CDR3 DNA sequence: TGTGCCAGCAGCTCAGGACTAGCGGGGAACACAGATACGCAGTATTTT. Combining the CDR3 with reference TRBV7-2 and TRBJ2-3 gives the whole variable domain GAGVSQSPSNKVTEKGKDVELRCDPISGHTALYWYRQSLGQGLEFLIYFQGNSAPDKSGLPSDRFSAERTGGSVSTLTIQRTQQEDSAVYLCASSSGLAGNTDTQYFGPGTRLTVL.

Regarding this clonotype: Possible read error: a much larger clone is one base away. The genes are TRBV28 and TRBJ2-3; 14 nucleotides line up with TRBD2. The CDR3 is 17 residues long. Germline V gene sequence: CDR1 MDHEN, CDR2 SYDVKM. Unmatched junction bases numbered 13, after V lost 5 bases and J lost 9 bases. CDR3 in amino acids: CASSSGLAGGFKETQYF. The CDR3 coding sequence is TGTGCCAGCAGTAGCGGACTAGCGGGGGGTTTCAAGGAGACGCAGTATTTT.

The chain has TRBV27 and TRBJ2-1, with D hard to call. The germline V gene has CDR1 MNHEY and CDR2 SMNVEV (reference sequence). CDR3 length equals 13 residues. Between the trimmed V and J ends, which lost 5 bases and 4 bases, there was a span of 9 bases. CDR3 residues: CASSRWSYNEQFF. DNA for the CDR3: TGTGCCAGCAGTCGGTGGAGTTACAATGAGCAGTTCTTC.

In this sample, this clonotype turned up a few times. CDR3 sequence reads: CGAGRKETQYF. The DNA for the CDR3 is TGTGGGGCGGGGAGGAAAGAGACCCAGTACTTC. The rearrangement uses TRBV3-1 and TRBJ2-5; a possible D gene is TRBD2 (6 bases). CDR3 size: 11 residues. The germline CDR1 and CDR2 sequences are LGHDT and YNNKEL (reference sequence).

The chain couples TRBV7-3 to TRBJ2-5; TRBD2 matches at 8 bases. Germline-derived CDR1 and CDR2 are SGHTA and FQGTGA. The CDR3 is made up of 15 amino acids. V was clipped by 3 bases and J by 5 bases; unmatched bases: 8. The CDR3 loop reads CASSFNGGAGETQYF. The DNA for the CDR3 is TGTGCCAGCAGCTTCAACGGGGGGGCGGGTGAGACCCAGTACTTC. Filled out from reference TRBV7-3 and TRBJ2-5, the complete variable domain reads GAGVSQTPSNKVTEKGKYVELRCDPISGHTALYWYRQSLGQGPEFLIYFQGTGAADDSGLPNDRFFAVRPEGSVSTLKIQRTERGDSAVYLCASSFNGGAGETQYFGPGTRLLVL.

The gene calls are TRBV2 and TRBJ1-1, with a possible D match to TRBD1 (5 bases). Germline CDR1 reads SNHLY; CDR2 reads FYNNEI. CDR3 length: 13 residues. V was cut by 10 bases and J by 5 bases, with 17 bases left in between. In DNA, the CDR3 is TGTGCCATATTGACCGGCGAGGGGACTGAAGCTTTCTTT. This gives the protein CAILTGEGTEAFF.

CDR3 amino acids: CASSQPSSGASAEAFF. CDR3 DNA: TGCGCCAGCAGCCAACCTTCCTCGGGGGCCTCGGCTGAAGCTTTCTTT. The rearrangement links TRBV4-1 to TRBJ1-1; TRBD1 is a possible D gene (6 bases). V lost 2 bases and J lost 6, with 19 bases in between. The CDR3 loop spans 16 amino acids. CDR1 is MGHRA and CDR2 is YSYEKL in the germline V gene.

J is TRBJ2-5 and V is TRBV5-1; 7 nucleotides agree with TRBD1. V gave up 0 bases and J gave up 3 bases; unmatched junction bases: 5. Germline CDR1 reads SGHRS; CDR2 reads YFSETQ. CDR3 length: 15 residues. DNA of the CDR3: TGCGCCAGCAGCTTGGTTCTCAGGGGGAAAGAGACCCAGTACTTC. The encoded protein is CASSLVLRGKETQYF.

This clonotype was recorded only once. CDR3 in amino acids: CASSSPYNEQFF. The CDR3 coding sequence is TGTGCCAGCAGTTCCCCCTACAATGAGCAGTTCTTC. The chain links TRBV6-2 or TRBV6-3 to TRBJ2-1; no reliable D call. The germline V and J ends were trimmed by 4 bases and 2 bases, with 3 bases remaining between them. Germline loops: CDR1 MNHEY, CDR2 SVGEGT. This CDR3 has 12 amino acids.

This clonotype came up many times. CDR3 DNA: TGTGCCAGCAGCTTAGGAGACAGGCTTAGCACAGATACGCAGTATTTT. It encodes CASSLGDRLSTDTQYF. V usage is TRBV7-2 and J usage is TRBJ2-3; D perhaps matches TRBD1 (6 bases). V lost 1 base and J lost 0, with 11 bases in between. CDR3 length equals 16 residues. Germline V gene lookup returns CDR1 SGHTA and CDR2 FQGNSA.

The V and J genes are TRBV5-6 and TRBJ2-7, with TRBD2 identical over 8 bases. The CDR3 runs 16 residues. J lost 1 base, V lost 0 bases, and 6 bases had no gene match. In germline, CDR1 is SGHDT, CDR2 YYEEEE. The CDR3 DNA follows: TGTGCCAGCAGCTTGGCAGTAGCGGGGATTTCCTACGAGCAGTACTTC. Translating gives CASSLAVAGISYEQYF. Complete variable domain (other parts from reference TRBV5-6 and TRBJ2-7): DAGVTQSPTHLIKTRGQQVTLRCSPKSGHDTVSWYQQALGQGPQFIFQYYEEEERQRGNFPDRFSGHQFPNYSSELNVNALLLGDSALYLCASSLAVAGISYEQYFGPGTRLTVT.

This chain uses TRBV11-2 with TRBJ2-3; TRBD1 might be the D (6 bases). This CDR3 has 14 amino acids. CDR1 is SGHAT, CDR2 FQNNGV, per germline. Deletions cut 3 bases from V and 2 bases from J, with 9 bases between. DNA for the CDR3: TGTGCCAGCAGCTTTGGACAGATCACAGATACGCAGTATTTT. This codes for CASSFGQITDTQYF.

The chain employs TRBV4-3 and TRBJ2-5, with D maybe TRBD1 (6 bases). In germline, CDR1 is LGHNA, CDR2 YSLEER. This CDR3 spans 15 amino acids. Trimming shortened V by 4 bases and J by 3 bases, and 15 bases separated the two germline ends. CDR3: CASSPGRTAKETQYF. For the CDR3, the DNA is TGCGCCAGCAGCCCGGGAAGGACAGCCAAAGAGACCCAGTACTTC.